The 5 T cell receptor beta chains listed next were all sequenced from one sample in a study of blood T cell repertoires in COVID-19. Profiled with immunoSEQ multiplex PCR; TCRdb holds only in-frame clones, not every one. The sample lists 200,000 to 300,000 clones, about 89% occurring once. Sequencing was performed on PBMCs or T cells enriched from blood (not recorded which). These receptors all stem from a woman under 30 who had recovered from COVID-19.

The chain employs TRBV5-8 and TRBJ2-1; 7 nucleotides agree with TRBD1. The CDR3 contains 18 residues. CDR1 is SGHTS and CDR2 is YDEGEE in the germline V gene. With V trimmed by 3 bases and J by 4 bases, 16 bases remained unmatched. The CDR3 loop reads CASSSRPGQLDIYNEQFF. CDR3 in DNA: TGTGCCAGCAGCTCACGCCCGGGACAGCTCGATATTTACAATGAGCAGTTCTTC. The full variable domain, with the rest looked up from reference TRBV5-8 and TRBJ2-1, is EAGVTQSPTHLIKTRGQQATLRCSPISGHTSVYWYQQALGLGLQFLLWYDEGEERNRGNFPPRFSGRQFPNYSSELNVNALELEDSALYLCASSSRPGQLDIYNEQFFGPGTRLTVL.

The V call is TRBV5-8, the J call TRBJ2-5, with 7 bases aligning to TRBD1. This CDR3 has 17 residues. V lost 1 base to trimming and J lost 5 bases; unmatched junction nucleotides: 14. Looked up from germline, CDR1 is SGHTS and CDR2 is YDEGEE. The DNA of the CDR3 is TGTGCCAGCAGCTTGCAGTTTAGCAGGGGGTCTCGGGAGACCCAGTACTTC. It yields the protein CASSLQFSRGSRETQYF.

This chain links TRBV7-8 with TRBJ1-1; D may be TRBD1 (5 bases). This CDR3 has 15 residues. Deletions cut 4 bases from V and 0 bases from J, with 12 bases between. Germline lookup yields CDR1 SGHVS and CDR2 FQNEAQ. DNA for the CDR3: TGTGCCAGCAGCTCCCTCGGGACTTTGAACACTGAAGCTTTCTTT. This translates into CASSSLGTLNTEAFF.

The chain carries TRBV15 and TRBJ2-7; D is possibly TRBD2 (6 bases). CDR3 length: 15 amino acids. Trimming took 0 bases from V and 7 from J, leaving 16 bases between them. Germline lookup yields CDR1 LNHNV and CDR2 YYDKDF (reference sequence). The CDR3, as DNA: TGTGCCACCAGCAGAGATCAGCCCGGGAGTGGAGAGCAGTACTTC. It specifies CATSRDQPGSGEQYF.

As to this clone: Since the CDR3 does not end with the conserved phenylalanine or tryptophan, this likely comes from a read error. The DNA is left out, because the CDR3 cannot be placed on it with certainty; the CDR3 is given as TCRdb lists it. The chain employs TRBV6-1 and TRBJ1-1; the table names TRBD1, a call not compared with the DNA. The length of the CDR3 is 12 amino acids, counting both ends. Germline V gene lookup returns CDR1 MNHNS and CDR2 SASEGT. CDR3 amino acids: CASSELDRAQSI.